A selection of T cell receptor beta chains follows, all from one sample in a study of blood T cell repertoires in COVID-19. Measured with immunoSEQ multiplex PCR; TCRdb has only the in-frame clones, and not every one. The sample has around 340,000 clones, around 88% seen once. Sequenced material: peripheral blood. The receptor set was obtained from a woman aged 55-69 years with COVID-19, enrolled during active disease. The CDR3 runs from the conserved cysteine through the conserved F or W. Only some rows state a clone size, as once, few, many or a class for expanded clones.

J gene: TRBJ1-1; clone size: .; V gene: TRBV3-1/TRBV3-2; CDR3 protein: CASSPTVMNTEAFF
J gene: TRBJ1-4; clone size: once; V gene: TRBV5-1; CDR3 protein: CASSSTGTGMGKLFF
J gene: TRBJ1-5; clone size: few; V gene: TRBV27; CDR3 protein: CASSFHWGGSNQPQHF
J gene: TRBJ2-7; clone size: .; V gene: TRBV19; CDR3 protein: CASSKNRDRAYYEQYF
J gene: TRBJ1-5; clone size: .; V gene: TRBV13; CDR3 protein: CASSSGGRNQPQHF
J gene: TRBJ1-4; clone size: .; V gene: TRBV5-1; CDR3 protein: CASSSGVGENEKLFF
J gene: TRBJ1-3; clone size: .; V gene: TRBV5-1; CDR3 protein: CASSLDSSGNTIYF
J gene: TRBJ2-1; clone size: .; V gene: TRBV5-1; CDR3 protein: CASSVRDRAYNEQFF
J gene: TRBJ2-2; clone size: .; V gene: TRBV4-1; CDR3 protein: CASSQQVNTGELFF
J gene: TRBJ1-1; clone size: .; V gene: TRBV7-2; CDR3 protein: CASSLEVRLVRGAFF
J gene: TRBJ2-5; clone size: .; V gene: TRBV27; CDR3 protein: CASSTPNTYQETQYF
J gene: TRBJ2-1; clone size: .; V gene: TRBV7-2; CDR3 protein: CASSWRLVAGTNEQFF
J gene: TRBJ2-1; clone size: .; V gene: TRBV27; CDR3 protein: CASSLLSTGYNEQFF
J gene: TRBJ1-1; clone size: .; V gene: TRBV28; CDR3 protein: CASVDSMNTEAFF
J gene: TRBJ1-1; clone size: .; V gene: TRBV7-3; CDR3 protein: CATQGLMNTEAFF
J gene: TRBJ2-7; clone size: .; V gene: TRBV18; CDR3 protein: CASSPQGQGGHEQYF
J gene: TRBJ2-3; clone size: .; V gene: TRBV18; CDR3 protein: CASSPQGQGADTQYF